This T cell receptor (beta chain) is from a study of T cell clusters in autoimmune cytopenias. For the study at large: The mean age of healthy donor controls was 56 years, the median roughly 59 years.

TRB was amplified from 250 ng of peripheral blood genomic DNA per sample. TRB was amplified by touch-down multiplex PCR, primer pools A and B combined. TCRdb re-called the multiplex PCR reads, yielding one record per CDR3 amino acid sequence without DNA. The listing contains roughly 6,100 distinct CDR3 sequences. Germline loops: CDR1 MNHNS, CDR2 SASEGT. This CDR3 comprises 13 residues. By frequency, this clonotype registers medium-sized. The antigen remains unidentified. Study findings and constraints: Primary autoimmune cytopenia patients appeared to lack physiological T cell clusters present in healthy donors.

This same sample was also part of a study on T cell repertoires in aging, cancer and after chemotherapy. That work states: Donors were grouped into six age bands spanning 30 or younger through 70 or older. In cancer patients, declining TCR diversity with age involved lost richness and lost evenness.

This clonotype was sampled from a human donor in good health. Sequenced sample: peripheral blood. This rearrangement joins TRBV6-1 to TRBJ1-6. The CDR3 here is CASSSSYNSPLHF.